This TCR beta chain stems from a study of blood T cell repertoires in COVID-19. Across the whole study: Specimens from acute and convalescent COVID-19 originated in the United States, Italy and Spain. Sources were T cells, B-cell-depleted T cells, or PBMCs; the material itself was cDNA or gDNA.

Original data processing: The authors estimated nucleated cell counts from reference gene primer amplification. TCRdb's copy holds only in-frame clones and misses some; the assay was immunoSEQ multiplex PCR. The DNA gave D and trimming, while V, J and clone size come from that table. Of 130,000 to 150,000 clones listed, under 85% are singletons. Germline V gene sequence: CDR1 SEHNR, CDR2 FQNEAQ (reference sequence). V shed 5 bases, J shed 5 bases, and the junction held 3 bases outside the gene matches. The CDR3 length is 13 residues. Sequenced input: peripheral blood. This rearrangement joins TRBV7-9 to TRBJ1-5; 7 bases align to TRBD1. The receptor was derived from a man in his forties or fifties with active or convalescent COVID-19. CDR3 nucleotide sequence: TGTGCCAGCAGCCCCGACAGGGATCAGCCCCAGCATTTT. Translated: CASSPDRDQPQHF.